Sequencing of this TCR beta chain was carried out in a study of T-cell memory formation after mild COVID-19. As for the study in general: Across donors, TCR clusters were largely donor specific. Findings and caveats of the study: Researchers found some responding clones in pre-infection memory, a sign that cross-reactive memory joined. There was a balanced CD4/CD8 profile in clones contracting day 15 to 85, and later expanders leaned CD4+.

About this clonotype itself: The antigen is unknown.

TCR alpha and TCR beta cDNA libraries carrying sample barcodes and UMIs came from 5'RACE with constant-segment primers. TCRdb re-called the 5' RACE reads with MiXCR, one entry per CDR3 protein. The sample includes a few hundred thousand distinct CDR3 sequences, under 20% of them seen just once. The sequencing input was PBMCs or a T cell subset sorted from them (not recorded which). The receptor was derived from a man between 18 and 35 years old who had mild COVID-19 (a few samples of this study predate the infection). Cell type and time point are not known.

This CDR3 is CASSEDGTGGPSGANVLTF. CDR3 sequence (DNA): TGTGCCAGCAGCGAGGACGGGACAGGGGGACCGTCTGGGGCCAACGTCCTGACTTTC. The V call is TRBV9, the J call TRBJ2-6; 11 bases are a match to TRBD1. V trimming: 3 bases; J trimming: 1 base; junction bases outside the gene matches: 9. This CDR3 has 19 amino acids. Germline assignment: CDR1 SGDLS and CDR2 YYNGEE.